This T cell receptor (beta chain) was retrieved from a study of T cells after posttransplantation cyclophosphamide (dated by TCRdb to the mid-2010s). Regarding the research as a whole: Using TRB sequencing, the study followed how the T cell repertoire reconstituted after myeloablative bone marrow transplantation in which posttransplantation cyclophosphamide served as GVHD prophylaxis. Samples from a few dozen PTCy-treated patients, along with samples from about 17 of their related bone marrow donors, underwent antigen receptor sequencing. Blood from every one of the 30 to 40 PTCy patients who had 1-year posttransplant specimens underwent TRB sequencing. In 3 patients, up to 3 additional blood samples taken between 2 and 5.2 years after transplant also underwent TRB sequencing, as did pretransplant blood from 4 patients. Because TRA and TRB clonality were tightly correlated in 9 samples, subsequent TCR analyses were focused on TRB only. Public TRB sequences were compared against a database of over 3,600 sequences linked to responses to pathogens, tumor antigens, self-antigens and alloantigens.

Genomic DNA was the input for TRB sequencing, which was run either with the immunoSEQ assay at survey resolution or with the hsTCRB kit. On the study's bioinformatics: The immunoSEQ software handled initial read processing, and the LymphoSeq R package was used for repertoire analyses. For each TRB dataset, clonality was calculated as 1 minus normalized Shannon entropy, and the Gini coefficient was computed as well. Phenotypes of unsorted samples were inferred by mapping TRB sequences from sorted subsets of the recipient or donor onto the same recipient's unsorted samples. As stored in TCRdb, this immuneACCESS dataset retains in-frame rearrangements with V and J assigned. A fraction of the clones does not appear; measured against another copy, unresolved V genes explain less than half of the discrepancy, and the remainder lacks a known reason. The D gene and trimming were derived from the DNA, and the V and J assignments and clone size from that table. This sample shows about 30,000 clones, and none of them turns up only once. Approximately 3% of the sample comes from the top ten.

Findings and caveats that apply to the study as a whole: The TRB repertoires of T cells infiltrating skin or GI tract showed only limited overlap with the TRB repertoires of T cells in blood. Across 40 to 55 patients, TRB clonality was highly associated with recipient CMV seropositivity and CMV reactivation, and PTCy diversity was similar to diversity in CNI/methotrexate controls. Donor-recipient similarity was low at 1-2 months but rose over the first year, and later blood repertoires were often dominated by donor CD8+ memory clones.

On the day of marrow donation, related bone marrow donors gave peripheral blood samples. Peripheral blood and bone marrow mononuclear cells were isolated by Ficoll-Hypaque density centrifugation and cryopreserved. Based on the germline V gene, the CDR1 and CDR2 sequences are SGDLS and YYNGEE. Including the terminal cysteine and phenylalanine, the CDR3 comprises 15 residues. The retained sequence is limited to the CDR3, 45 bases, with the frame set at the first base. The germline V and J ends show losses of 0 bases and 5 bases respectively, and no gene match explains 4 bases of the junction. Many counts were recorded for this clone. Its binding antigen is unknown. No much larger clone is present one base from it, and per-base qualities are unavailable.

What was sequenced was PBMCs. This receptor chain uses TRBV9 and TRBJ2-1; 8 junctional bases match TRBD2. The clonotype comes from a woman aged 55 to 70 in good health, CMV-negative, and a related stem cell transplant donor. This receptor has the CDR3 CASSVDPAGDNEQFF. The nucleotide sequence reads as follows: TGTGCCAGCAGCGTAGACCCAGCGGGGGACAATGAGCAGTTCTTC.